A single sample gave rise to the 28 T cell receptor beta chains below, sequenced in a study of T-cell memory formation after mild COVID-19. TCRdb fed the 5' RACE reads into MiXCR, producing one record per CDR3 protein. The table has 450,000 to 650,000 distinct CDR3 sequences, over 20% seen once; the top ten hold roughly an eighth. The sequenced sample consisted of PBMCs or a T cell subset sorted from them (not recorded which). The receptors here all came from an adult woman who had mild COVID-19 (a few samples of this study predate the infection). Cell type and time point are not known.

In its sample, this clonotype was seen a few times. The rearrangement links TRBV21-1 to TRBJ1-1. TRBV21-1 corresponds to a pseudogene. The CDR3 has 15 amino acids. CDR3 sequence: CASSKAKAGDTEAFF. DNA of the CDR3: TGTGCCAGCAGCAAGGCGAAAGCGGGGGACACTGAAGCTTTCTTT.

This clonotype has only a few counts. The gene calls are TRBV19 and TRBJ1-1; D remains ambiguous. Germline V gives CDR1 LNHDA, CDR2 SQIVND (reference sequence). This CDR3 spans 15 amino acids. V lost 0 bases, J lost 5 bases, and 13 bases lay in between. CDR3 in DNA: TGTGCCAGTAGTATAGATGACAATACTAATACTGAAGCTTTCTTT. Translated, it gives CASSIDDNTNTEAFF. Together with reference TRBV19 and TRBJ1-1, the CDR3 gives the full variable domain: DGGITQSPKYLFRKEGQNVTLSCEQNLNHDAMYWYRQDPGQGLRLIYYSQIVNDFQKGDIAEGYSVSREKKESFPLTVTSAQKNPTAFYLCASSIDDNTNTEAFFGQGTRLTVV.

The rearrangement joins TRBV24-1 to TRBJ1-2; tentative D call: TRBD1 (5 bases). V gave up 8 bases and J gave up 3 bases, with 18 bases separating them. The germline CDR1 and CDR2 sequences are KGHDR and SFDVKD. This CDR3 comprises 15 residues. In nucleotides, the CDR3 is TGTGCCACCAATGAGCCGGGACGGGGTGACTATGGCTACACCTTC. This sequence encodes CATNEPGRGDYGYTF.

This clonotype was detected a few times. The gene calls are TRBV10-3 and TRBJ2-3; D not certain. Germline V lookup: CDR1 ENHRY, CDR2 SYGVKD. V dropped 10 bases and J dropped 5 bases, with 13 bases sitting between them. The CDR3 consists of 12 residues. The CDR3 DNA follows: TGTGCCACCCGGTCCATTCAAGATACGCAGTATTTT. Translating gives CATRSIQDTQYF.

The chain couples TRBV6-2 or TRBV6-3 to TRBJ1-5, with 9 bases aligning to TRBD1. The CDR3 is 15 amino acids. Per the germline V gene, CDR1 is MNHEY and CDR2 is SVGEGT. Losses at the gene ends were 5 bases for V and 7 bases for J; bases not matched to a gene: 9. The CDR3 reads CASSEAGTGRQPQHF. CDR3 DNA: TGTGCCAGCAGTGAGGCAGGGACAGGGCGGCAGCCCCAGCATTTT.

This clonotype was detected ten times or more. This chain uses TRBV15 with TRBJ2-1; 11 bases are shared with TRBD2. The germline CDR1 and CDR2 sequences are LNHNV and YYDKDF (reference sequence). The ends lost 0 bases at V and 6 bases at J; junction bases unmatched: 4. This CDR3 has 16 amino acids. In nucleotides, the CDR3 is TGTGCCACCAGCAGAGATCCTGGGACTAGCGGCAATGAGCAGTTCTTC. Translation gives CATSRDPGTSGNEQFF.

The V call is TRBV20-1, the J call TRBJ2-1, with D perhaps TRBD2 (5 bases). The CDR3 has 15 residues. Trimming took off 1 base at V and 2 bases at J, with 12 bases between the two ends. CDR1 is DFQATT and CDR2 is SNEGSKA in the germline V gene (reference sequence). DNA of the CDR3: TGCAGTGCTAGAGGAACCGGGGTCGCCTACAATGAGCAGTTCTTC. This gives the protein CSARGTGVAYNEQFF.

The chain combines TRBV7-9 with TRBJ2-5, with D perhaps TRBD1 (5 bases). The V end lost 0 bases, the J end lost 9 bases, and 11 bases lay between the germline ends. This CDR3 is built from 13 residues. The germline CDR1 and CDR2 sequences are SEHNR and FQNEAQ (reference sequence). DNA of the CDR3: TGTGCCAGCAGCTTAGCCTCCATAGGGGCCCAGTACTTC. Protein: CASSLASIGAQYF.

This clonotype has only a few counts. The chain is built from TRBV6-5 and TRBJ1-1; D possibly corresponds to TRBD1 (5 bases). Trimming left V 6 bases short and J 0 bases short, with 23 bases between. CDR3 length equals 18 residues. Germline CDR1 MNHEY, CDR2 SVGAGI. Here the CDR3 DNA reads TGTGCCAGCAGCTATGGCCCTTCGCTAGGGGACGTGAACACTGAAGCTTTCTTT. It yields the protein CASSYGPSLGDVNTEAFF.

The V and J genes are TRBV20-1 and TRBJ1-5, with 11 bases identical to TRBD1. The V gene end was trimmed by 0 bases and the J gene end by 0 bases; junction bases not matched to a gene: 10. Looked up from germline, CDR1 is DFQATT and CDR2 is SNEGSKA (reference sequence). This CDR3 has 19 amino acids. CDR3 in DNA: TGCAGTGCTAGAGAACGGACAGGGGGCCTCCTTTATAGCAATCAGCCCCAGCATTTT. This sequence encodes CSARERTGGLLYSNQPQHF.

The gene calls are TRBV6-4 and TRBJ2-1; D is unresolved. Germline values: CDR1 MRHNA, CDR2 SNTAGT. V dropped 0 bases and J dropped 0 bases, with 9 bases sitting between them. This CDR3 contains 16 residues. CDR3 sequence (DNA): TGTGCCAGCAGTGACTCGAGCTTAGCCTCCTACAATGAGCAGTTCTTC. Amino acid sequence: CASSDSSLASYNEQFF.

This clonotype was recorded a few times. The chain couples TRBV29-1 to TRBJ2-5, with a tentative D call TRBD1 (6 bases). Germline CDR1 and CDR2: SQVTM and ANQGSEA. Trimming took off 5 bases at V and 5 bases at J, with 18 bases between the two ends. The CDR3 runs 14 residues. The CDR3 reads CSVQGGHWDETQYF. Written as DNA, the CDR3 is TGCAGCGTTCAAGGGGGACACTGGGACGAGACCCAGTACTTC. The whole variable domain, filled in from reference TRBV29-1 and TRBJ2-5, reads SAVISQKPSRDICQRGTSLTIQCQVDSQVTMMFWYRQQPGQSLTLIATANQGSEATYESGFVIDKFPISRPNLTFSTLTVSNMSPEDSSIYLCSVQGGHWDETQYFGPGTRLLVL.

This rearrangement joins TRBV3-1 to TRBJ2-2; no reliable D call. CDR3 length equals 15 residues. Trimming removed 6 bases from V and 3 bases from J, with 14 bases in between. Germline V gene sequence: CDR1 LGHDT, CDR2 YNNKEL (reference sequence). The chain's CDR3 is CASRIGVGDTGELFF. In nucleotides, the CDR3 is TGTGCCAGCAGAATTGGGGTCGGAGACACCGGGGAGCTGTTTTTT.

This clonotype was counted between two and nine times. V usage is TRBV4-1 and J usage is TRBJ2-1; 9 bases are shared with TRBD1. Looked up from germline, CDR1 is MGHRA and CDR2 is YSYEKL. J lost 6 bases, V lost 0 bases, and 15 bases had no gene match. The CDR3 covers 19 residues. The CDR3 DNA follows: TGCGCCAGCAGCCAAGATAATTCTAGAATTACAGGGGGCCTCAATGAGCAGTTCTTC. This gives the protein CASSQDNSRITGGLNEQFF.

This clonotype showed up just a few times. The rearrangement uses TRBV6-2 or TRBV6-3 and TRBJ2-3, with 15 bases matching TRBD2. V dropped 7 bases and J dropped 2; count of bases not matched to a gene: 10. Germline V gives CDR1 MNHEY, CDR2 SVGEGT. CDR3 length: 18 amino acids. CDR3 DNA: TGTGCCAGCACCTCCGGACTAGCGGGAGGGCCCTACACAGATACGCAGTATTTT. Protein: CASTSGLAGGPYTDTQYF.

This clonotype has a handful of counts. The chain carries TRBV6-6 and TRBJ1-1, with D possibly matching TRBD1 (5 bases). CDR3 length equals 15 residues. Germline V CDR1 and CDR2: MNHNY, SVGAGI (reference sequence). The V and J ends lost 4 bases and 0 bases respectively, with 12 bases between them. The CDR3 DNA follows: TGTGCCAGCAGTTTCACGGGACGGTTGAACACTGAAGCTTTCTTT. Translated: CASSFTGRLNTEAFF.

The chain recombines TRBV7-8 with TRBJ2-6; possibly TRBD1 for D (5 bases). Germline V CDR1 and CDR2: SGHVS, FQNEAQ. Deletions cut 0 bases from V and 0 bases from J, with 15 bases between. The CDR3 runs to 19 residues. DNA for the CDR3: TGTGCCAGCAGCTTAGCAGGCGGCAGGGCCAGCTCTGGGGCCAACGTCCTGACTTTC. This codes for CASSLAGGRASSGANVLTF.

This clonotype was observed at least ten times. At one end the junction does not follow the germline gene, possibly because of a read error. V gene TRBV7-7 combines with J gene TRBJ2-3; D is uncertain. CDR1 and CDR2 (germline): SSHAT, FNYEAQ (reference sequence). This CDR3 comprises 14 residues. This chain's CDR3 is CASSPSPSTDTQYF. The CDR3 DNA follows: TGTGCTAGCAGCCCTTCGCCTAGCACAGATACGCAGTATTTT. The full variable domain, its missing parts supplied by reference TRBV7-7 and TRBJ2-3, is GAGVSQSPRYKVTKRGQDVTLRCDPISSHATLYWYQQALGQGPEFLTYFNYEAQPDKSGLPSDRFSAERPEGSISTLTIQRTEQRDSAMYRCASSPSPSTDTQYFGPGTRLTVL.

The chain has TRBV7-7 and TRBJ2-3; the match to TRBD1 covers 7 bases. V lost 2 bases and J lost 4; bases outside the gene matches: 3. The CDR3 totals 14 residues. Germline values: CDR1 SSHAT, CDR2 FNYEAQ (reference sequence). CDR3: CASSLLDRADTQYF. Written as DNA, the CDR3 is TGTGCCAGCAGCTTACTCGACAGGGCAGATACGCAGTATTTT.

The rearrangement links TRBV3-1 to TRBJ2-7; either TRBD1 or TRBD2 may supply D (5 bases each). The CDR3 is 14 amino acids. V dropped 1 base and J dropped 3 bases, with 10 bases sitting between them. CDR1 is LGHDT and CDR2 is YNNKEL in the germline V gene (reference sequence). In DNA, the CDR3 is TGTGCCAGCAGCCAAGGGGACGGCCGCTACGAGCAGTACTTC. As protein: CASSQGDGRYEQYF.

This clonotype was observed at least ten times. This rearrangement joins TRBV4-1 to TRBJ2-2; D not certain. V shed 4 bases and J shed 5 bases, with 11 bases lying between them. The CDR3 is made up of 14 amino acids. Germline lookup yields CDR1 MGHRA and CDR2 YSYEKL. The CDR3, as DNA: TGCGCCAGCAGCCCCTTACTTAAGACCGGGGAGCTGTTTTTT. As protein: CASSPLLKTGELFF.

This clonotype has more than one count but fewer than ten. This chain connects TRBV6-2 or TRBV6-3 to TRBJ2-3, with no clear D. Germline V gives CDR1 MNHEY, CDR2 SVGEGT. The CDR3 has 13 residues. Trimming pared 5 bases from V and 2 bases from J, leaving 8 bases between. CDR3 DNA sequence: TGTGCCAGCAGTACGACGACCACAGATACGCAGTATTTT. This encodes CASSTTTTDTQYF.

This clonotype was picked up many times. V and J are TRBV5-1 and TRBJ2-7, with D possibly being TRBD1 or TRBD2 (5 bases each). Trimming stripped 4 bases from V and 0 bases from J, with 14 bases between. The CDR3 has 15 amino acids. From germline, CDR1 is SGHRS and CDR2 YFSETQ. The CDR3 protein is CASSLTPGTSYEQYF. CDR3 sequence (DNA): TGCGCCAGCAGCCTAACCCCCGGGACCTCCTACGAGCAGTACTTC.

The V and J genes are TRBV20-1 and TRBJ1-2; D gene ambiguous. Trimming left V 5 bases short and J 4 bases short, with 11 bases between. The CDR3 covers 12 residues. Looked up from germline, CDR1 is DFQATT and CDR2 is SNEGSKA (reference sequence). CDR3 nucleotides: TGCAGTGCTTTGGACGGGGTCTATGGCTACACCTTC. Amino acid sequence: CSALDGVYGYTF.

V gene TRBV7-9 combines with J gene TRBJ1-1; TRBD1 agrees at 7 bases. The germline gives CDR1 SEHNR, CDR2 FQNEAQ (reference sequence). V trimming: 1 base; J trimming: 3 bases; junction bases outside the gene matches: 5. The CDR3 spans 15 residues. The CDR3 here is CASSLVKGADTEAFF. The CDR3 DNA is TGTGCCAGCAGCTTAGTTAAGGGGGCAGACACTGAAGCTTTCTTT.

CDR3 amino acids: CASSSRGHSPLHF. CDR3 in DNA: TGTGCCAGCAGCTCCAGGGGGCATTCACCCCTCCACTTT. The rearrangement links TRBV7-8 to TRBJ1-6, with 8 bases fitting TRBD1. This CDR3 region has 13 residues. CDR1 SGHVS and CDR2 FQNEAQ come from the germline V gene. Trimming removed 4 bases from V and 8 bases from J; junction bases left unmatched: 1.

This clonotype showed up many times. The chain links TRBV4-2 to TRBJ1-3; D is perhaps TRBD1 (6 bases). The CDR3 totals 16 residues. V dropped 4 bases and J dropped 0 bases, with 13 bases sitting between them. Germline V gene data show CDR1 as LGHNA and CDR2 as YNFKEQ. CDR3 region: CASSPSLDSSGNTIYF. In nucleotides, the CDR3 is TGTGCCAGCAGCCCCTCTTTGGACAGCTCTGGAAACACCATATATTTT.

This clonotype was counted once. The rearrangement uses TRBV29-1 and TRBJ1-1; D unresolved. Germline V gene lookup returns CDR1 SQVTM and CDR2 ANQGSEA. The V end lost 1 base, the J end lost 3 bases, and 6 bases lay between the germline ends. The CDR3 is made up of 12 amino acids. In DNA form, the CDR3 reads TGCAGCGTTGAAGGAGATTACACTGAAGCTTTCTTT. Translation gives CSVEGDYTEAFF.